The T cell receptor (beta chain) under discussion was sequenced for a study of CD8 T cells in Susac syndrome. The RNA input was about 0.5 to 1 ug, and it was reverse transcribed with random hexamers. TCRdb reprocessed the immunoSEQ multiplex PCR reads via MiXCR and lists one record per CDR3 protein. Among about 190,000 distinct CDR3 sequences listed, roughly 95% were seen once. This clonotype was observed a single time. Sequenced: CD4+ T cells from PBMCs. This receptor was taken from a human donor with Susac syndrome.

CDR3 coding DNA: TGCAGTGCTAGCGGTGGGGCAGGGTTCGACTATGGCTACACCTTC. Protein: CSASGGAGFDYGYTF. The chain is built from TRBV20-1 and TRBJ1-2; a weak D match, TRBD1 (5 bases). V lost 3 bases, J lost 3 bases, and 17 bases lay in between. CDR1 and CDR2 (germline): DFQATT, SNEGSKA (reference sequence). This CDR3 region has 15 residues.